The subject of this entry is one T cell receptor (beta chain). The PCR employed 60 Vbeta primers together with 13 Jbeta primers. Per the authors' pipeline: Later, an analysis found some 80 million unique TCR beta chains, and 10 million to 11 million of these were shared. Assay: immunoSEQ multiplex PCR; the TCRdb copy retains only in-frame clones and omits some. The V and J calls and clone size are taken from that table; D and trimming were inferred from the DNA. Reported are approximately 72,000 clones; the ten largest clones contain about 4.5%. The CDR3 has 15 residues. Germline lookup yields CDR1 SGHDT and CDR2 YYEEEE. The ends were cut back, 0 bases at V and 0 bases at J, with 9 bases in the middle. This entry belongs to a study of cytomegalovirus exposure and HLA in healthy donors. Study in general: Inside one of the first data releases sat some 85 million unique TCRs taken from HLA-typed donors.

This TCR was recovered from a middle-aged woman in good health and CMV-seropositive. The specimen sequenced was PBMCs. The rearrangement uses TRBV5-6 and TRBJ1-1; a weak D match, TRBD1 (5 bases). The CDR3 region is CASSLEGAMNTEAFF. The CDR3 bases are TGTGCCAGCAGCTTGGAAGGGGCCATGAACACTGAAGCTTTCTTT. Together with reference TRBV5-6 and TRBJ1-1, the CDR3 gives the full variable domain: DAGVTQSPTHLIKTRGQQVTLRCSPKSGHDTVSWYQQALGQGPQFIFQYYEEEERQRGNFPDRFSGHQFPNYSSELNVNALLLGDSALYLCASSLEGAMNTEAFFGQGTRLTVV.